This TCR beta chain was identified in a study of blood T cell repertoires in COVID-19. Across the whole study: COVID-19 samples collected from the United States, Italy and Spain covered acute and convalescent phases.

The authors' processing: Amplification of reference gene primers provided the estimated nucleated cell counts. Sequencing used immunoSEQ multiplex PCR; TCRdb keeps in-frame clones, though not all of them. The V and J calls and clone size are taken from that table; D and trimming were inferred from the DNA. The table shows around 260,000 clones, with about nine tenths occurring only once. The sequence was obtained from a young woman with COVID-19, enrolled during active disease. The material sequenced was peripheral blood.

CDR3 nucleotides: TGTGCCAGCAGCCAAGAAAATCCGGAAGCGGATACGCAGTATTTT. Amino acids: CASSQENPEADTQYF. The chain joins TRBV4-2 to TRBJ2-3; the D is unclear. Per the germline V gene, CDR1 is LGHNA and CDR2 is YNFKEQ. V was cut by 0 bases and J by 6 bases, with 13 bases left in between. This CDR3 has 15 amino acids.